Ten or more counts support the clone carrying this T cell receptor (beta chain). What it binds is not known. These data are taken from a study of early T cells in non-severe SARS-CoV-2 infection. Study-wide background: The sequenced material was bulk RNA from unsorted whole blood, and its chains were unpaired.

With 3 bases clipped from V and 4 bases from J, the junction kept 9 bases outside the gene matches. This CDR3 spans 16 amino acids. Germline V gene sequence: CDR1 SGHNT, CDR2 YYREEE (reference sequence). In the library, individual cDNA molecules carried attached unique molecular identifiers. MiXCR was run by TCRdb on the 5' RACE reads, yielding one entry per CDR3 protein. Here the sample spans just under 60,000 distinct CDR3 sequences, around 9% being singletons. Study-level findings and limits: VDJdb matching favored anti-spike CD8 responses, missing private and CD4 specificities.

The source material was whole blood. The TCR was taken from an adult who was a healthcare worker with PCR-confirmed SARS-CoV-2 infection or an uninfected control (not recorded which). This rearrangement joins TRBV5-4 to TRBJ2-1; 8 bases fit TRBD2. CDR3 nucleotide sequence: TGTGCCAGCAGCTCCGGGGGGGACGGGGATTACAATGAGCAGTTCTTC. Protein product: CASSSGGDGDYNEQFF.